This T cell receptor (beta chain) is drawn from a study of T cells in Graves' hyperthyroidism and ophthalmopathy (dated by TCRdb to the late 2010s). General notes on the study: Peripheral blood was sampled at the time of initial diagnosis, prior to any treatment. The 100 or so discovery patients were randomly split 7:3 into training and test sets. To identify distinguishing TCR V-J signatures, a discovery cohort of 95 to 100 patients was used, comprising 43 with Graves' ophthalmopathy and around 60 with stable Graves' hyperthyroidism. In over five Graves' hyperthyroidism patients, the study also compared T-cell repertoires from thyroid tissue with T-cell repertoires from blood. The paper reports TCR Vbeta CDR3 sequencing of over 120 peripheral blood samples: around 45 ophthalmopathy, approximately 74 hyperthyroidism and roughly 17 progressor patients. Following sampling, methimazole starting at 30 mg daily was given to hyperthyroidism patients, and high-dose intravenous methylprednisolone was given to ophthalmopathy patients. Whether ophthalmopathy could be predicted prospectively was tested in an independent validation cohort made up of under 20 hyperthyroidism patients plus 17 patients who later progressed to ophthalmopathy. General findings and caveats noted by the study authors: In cross-validation, a model built on a 13 V-J signature told ophthalmopathy apart from stable hyperthyroidism with approximately 90% sensitivity and 81% to 82% specificity, and in testing the same model reached 80%/75%. Sample size was not statistically predetermined, and blinding of investigators to group allocation was not performed. Blood samples also contained most of the expanded thyroid clonotypes (frequency above 0.001), which suggests that blood repertoires may reflect thyroid immune responses. In validation, progression to ophthalmopathy was predicted by the model with almost 71% sensitivity and about 72% specificity, a median of roughly six months before onset.

TCR beta CDR3 regions were amplified from RNA transcripts. A first-round RT-PCR of the TCR CDR3 used the HTBI primer set with the Qiagen OneStep RT-PCR kit. A second multiplex PCR round built the libraries, followed by size selection and purification. The libraries were sequenced on an Illumina HiSeq2000 using paired-end 100 bp reads. As for the original processing: SOAPnuke was used to process the raw data, with reads discarded if the reads contained adapters or uncalled bases, had a mean Phred below 15, or lacked an exact constant-primer or identifier match. High-quality paired reads were merged with COPE v1.2.5, and unique nucleotide sequences were defined as clonotypes. MiTCR v1.1 was used to align the clonotypes against IMGT TRBV, TRBD and TRBJ reference segments. Analysis was restricted to V-J combinations with a frequency above 0.0001, which covered 99.2% of repertoires. The TCS score was defined as F50 (clonal expansion) divided by E x V (chaos), with BLOSUM62-based TCRdist calculated between CDR3 peptides within each V-J. Welch's t-statistics and random forest reduced roughly 540 V-J features to about 13, which were used in a naive Bayes classifier (R e1071). Using fastp trimming at Q25 and MiXCR clonotype assembly, TCRdb reanalyzed the public sequencing data and kept in-frame beta chains. A single entry per CDR3 protein holds the most common genes and DNA from its merged rows. In this record, the V and J calls reflect TCRdb's handling and not the investigators' own analysis. For this sample there are fewer than 550,000 distinct CDR3 sequences; around 22% appear just once. Around 10% of the sample rests with the top ten.

Comments on this clonotype: What this receptor recognizes is not known. The input lacks base qualities; no much larger clone sits a single base away.

Ophthalmopathy patients had moderately to severely active disease, Clinical Activity Score of at least 3, NOSPECS grade of at least 4, and duration under 3 months. Any patient with an uncontrolled infection, another autoimmune disease, pregnancy or lactation was excluded. Diagnoses relied on clinical symptoms, serum thyroxine and TRAb, thyroid ultrasound and orbital computed tomography. PBMCs were separated from roughly 10 ml of fresh peripheral blood using Ficoll-Paque density gradient centrifugation. Total RNA was extracted with Trizol reagent, and quality was checked on an Agilent 2100 Bioanalyzer. Sample: blood. This sequence originates from a woman aged 25 to 39 with Graves' ophthalmopathy.

This receptor carries the CDR3 CASSQVGLGPHEQYF. The DNA sequence is as follows: TGCGCCAGCAGCCAAGTCGGGCTAGGTCCCCACGAGCAGTACTTC. The sequence joins TRBV4-1 to TRBJ2-7, with no reliable assignment of the D segment. Cut back by 1 base and 5 bases, the V and J ends lie 15 bases apart. Per the germline V gene, MGHRA is the CDR1 and YSYEKL is the CDR2. From cysteine to phenylalanine, the CDR3 is 15 amino acids long. The retained sequence is limited to the CDR3, 45 bases, with the frame set at the first base.